This paragraph covers one T cell receptor (beta chain) sequence. Its specificity is unknown. The length of the CDR3 is 16 residues. From germline, CDR1 is LGHNT and CDR2 FRNRAP. The ends lost 1 base at V and 3 bases at J; junction bases unmatched: 5. The data are from a study of beta chain features in type 1 diabetes. Study results and limitations: For Type 1 diabetes patients, all four CD4+ subsets carried TCRB CDR3s that were moderately but significantly shorter.

Reverse transcribing all isolated RNA meant expressed TCRB transcripts were sequenced. This table comes from immunoSEQ multiplex PCR, and its TCRdb copy is limited to in-frame clones, with some not included. In the table there are 310,000 or so clones, 7% to 9% of which are singletons. The chain couples TRBV12-5 to TRBJ2-5; the match to TRBD1 covers 10 bases. Sample: central memory CD4+ T cells from blood. The TCR comes from a woman in her late teens or twenties in good health. CDR3: CASGLGTGGAEETQYF. The CDR3 coding sequence is TGTGCTAGTGGTTTGGGGACAGGGGGTGCGGAAGAGACCCAGTACTTC.